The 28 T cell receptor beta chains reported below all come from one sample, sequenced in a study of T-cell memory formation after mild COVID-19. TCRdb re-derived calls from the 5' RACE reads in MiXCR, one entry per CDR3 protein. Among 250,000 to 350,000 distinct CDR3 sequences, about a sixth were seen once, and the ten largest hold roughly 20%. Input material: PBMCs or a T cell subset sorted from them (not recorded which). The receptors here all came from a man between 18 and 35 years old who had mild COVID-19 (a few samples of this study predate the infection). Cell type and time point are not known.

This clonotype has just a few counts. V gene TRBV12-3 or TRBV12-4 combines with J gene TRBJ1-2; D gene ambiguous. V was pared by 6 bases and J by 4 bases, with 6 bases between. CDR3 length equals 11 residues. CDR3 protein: CASRGVYGYTF. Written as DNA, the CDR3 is TGTGCCAGCAGAGGAGTCTATGGCTACACCTTC.

The CDR3 DNA reads TGTGCCAGCAGGCTTGGTTCGGGGGGCCCAAGGAGTGAGCAGTTCTTC. Translated: CASRLGSGGPRSEQFF. The chain uses TRBV27 and TRBJ2-1, with a possible D match to TRBD2 (7 bases). The V end was cut by 6 bases, the J end by 9 bases, with 24 bases between. Germline-derived CDR1 and CDR2 are MNHEY and SMNVEV (reference sequence). CDR3 length equals 16 residues.

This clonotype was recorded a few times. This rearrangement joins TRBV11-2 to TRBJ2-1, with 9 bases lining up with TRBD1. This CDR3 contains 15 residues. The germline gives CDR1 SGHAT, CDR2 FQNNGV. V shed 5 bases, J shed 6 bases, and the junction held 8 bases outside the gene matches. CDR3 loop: CASSARTGVRNEQFF. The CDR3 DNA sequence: TGTGCCAGCAGCGCAAGGACAGGGGTCCGCAATGAGCAGTTCTTC.

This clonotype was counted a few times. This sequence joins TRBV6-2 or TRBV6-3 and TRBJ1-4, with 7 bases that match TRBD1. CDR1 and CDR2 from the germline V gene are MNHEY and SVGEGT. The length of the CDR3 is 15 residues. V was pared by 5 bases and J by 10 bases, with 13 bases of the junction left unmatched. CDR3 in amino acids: CASSRTGSPGGKLFF. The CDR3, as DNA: TGTGCCAGCAGTCGGACCGGGAGCCCAGGGGGAAAACTGTTTTTT.

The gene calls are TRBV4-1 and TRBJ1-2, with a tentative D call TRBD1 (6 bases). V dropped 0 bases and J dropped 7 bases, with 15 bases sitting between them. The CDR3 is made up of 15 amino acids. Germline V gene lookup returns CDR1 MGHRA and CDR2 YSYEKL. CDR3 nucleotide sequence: TGCGCCAGCAGCCAAGAAAGCGGGGGGGCGCTTGGCTACACCTTC. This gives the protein CASSQESGGALGYTF.

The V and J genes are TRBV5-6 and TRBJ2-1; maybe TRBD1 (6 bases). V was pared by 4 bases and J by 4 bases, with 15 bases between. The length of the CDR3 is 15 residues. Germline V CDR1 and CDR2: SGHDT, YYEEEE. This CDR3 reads CASSPRRDTYNEQFF. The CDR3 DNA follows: TGTGCCAGCAGCCCACGAAGGGACACTTACAATGAGCAGTTCTTC.

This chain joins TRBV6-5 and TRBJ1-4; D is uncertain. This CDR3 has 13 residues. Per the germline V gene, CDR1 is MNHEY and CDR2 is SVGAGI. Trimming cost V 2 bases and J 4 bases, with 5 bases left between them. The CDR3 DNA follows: TGTGCCAGCAGTTACGTCCTTAATGAAAAACTGTTTTTT. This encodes CASSYVLNEKLFF.

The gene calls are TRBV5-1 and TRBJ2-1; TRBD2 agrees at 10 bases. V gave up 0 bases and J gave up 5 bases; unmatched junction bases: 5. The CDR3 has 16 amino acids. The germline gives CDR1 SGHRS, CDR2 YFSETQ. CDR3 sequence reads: CASSLDLAGVNNEQFF. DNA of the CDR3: TGCGCCAGCAGCTTGGACCTAGCGGGGGTGAACAATGAGCAGTTCTTC.

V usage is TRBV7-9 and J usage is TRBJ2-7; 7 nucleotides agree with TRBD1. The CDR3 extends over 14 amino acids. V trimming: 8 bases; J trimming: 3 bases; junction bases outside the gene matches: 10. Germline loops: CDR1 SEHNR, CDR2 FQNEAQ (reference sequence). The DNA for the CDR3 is TGTGCCAGCGCCCTACAGGGGAAAGGCTACGAGCAGTACTTC. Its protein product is CASALQGKGYEQYF.

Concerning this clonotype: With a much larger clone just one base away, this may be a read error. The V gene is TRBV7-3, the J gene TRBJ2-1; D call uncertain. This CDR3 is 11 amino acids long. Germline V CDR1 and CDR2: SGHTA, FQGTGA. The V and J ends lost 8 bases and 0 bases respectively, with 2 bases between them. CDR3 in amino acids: CASGSYNEQFF. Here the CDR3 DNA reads TGTGCCAGCGGCTCCTACAATGAGCAGTTCTTC.

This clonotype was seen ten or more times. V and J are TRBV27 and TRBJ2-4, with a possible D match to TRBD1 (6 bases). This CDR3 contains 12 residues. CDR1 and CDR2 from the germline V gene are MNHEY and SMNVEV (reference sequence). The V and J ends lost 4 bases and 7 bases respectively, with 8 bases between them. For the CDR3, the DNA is TGTGCCAGCAGTTCCCAGGGGAACATTCAGTACTTC. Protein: CASSSQGNIQYF.

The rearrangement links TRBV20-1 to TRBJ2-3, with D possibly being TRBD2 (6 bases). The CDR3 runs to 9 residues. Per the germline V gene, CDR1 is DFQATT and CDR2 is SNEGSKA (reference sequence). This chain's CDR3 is CRAEGTQYF. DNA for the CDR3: TGCAGGGCGGAGGGGACGCAGTATTTT.

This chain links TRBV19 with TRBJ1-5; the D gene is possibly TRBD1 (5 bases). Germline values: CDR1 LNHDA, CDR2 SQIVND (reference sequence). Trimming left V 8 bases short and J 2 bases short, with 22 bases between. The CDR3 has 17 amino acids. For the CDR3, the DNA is TGTGCCAGTCCCGGGGCCACTCTAAGGAGAGGCAATCAGCCCCAGCATTTT. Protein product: CASPGATLRRGNQPQHF.

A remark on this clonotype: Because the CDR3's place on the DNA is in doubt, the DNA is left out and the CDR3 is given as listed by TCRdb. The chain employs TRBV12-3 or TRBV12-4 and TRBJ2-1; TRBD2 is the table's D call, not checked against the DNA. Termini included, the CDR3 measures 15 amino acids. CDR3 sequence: CASSWGFGTSGGKFF.

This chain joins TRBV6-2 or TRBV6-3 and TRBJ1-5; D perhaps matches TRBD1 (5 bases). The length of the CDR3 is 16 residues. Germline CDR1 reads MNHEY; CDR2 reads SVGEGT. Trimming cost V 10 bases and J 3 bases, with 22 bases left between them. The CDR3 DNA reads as TGTGCCACCAGCCGGGACTTCGACCCCCACAATCAGCCCCAGCATTTT. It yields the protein CATSRDFDPHNQPQHF.

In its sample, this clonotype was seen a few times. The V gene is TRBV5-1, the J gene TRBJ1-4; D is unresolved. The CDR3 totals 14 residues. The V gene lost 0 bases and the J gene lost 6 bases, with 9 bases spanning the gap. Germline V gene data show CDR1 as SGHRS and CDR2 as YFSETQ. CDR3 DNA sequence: TGCGCCAGCAGCTTGGGACCGGGAGATGAAAAACTGTTTTTT. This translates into CASSLGPGDEKLFF.

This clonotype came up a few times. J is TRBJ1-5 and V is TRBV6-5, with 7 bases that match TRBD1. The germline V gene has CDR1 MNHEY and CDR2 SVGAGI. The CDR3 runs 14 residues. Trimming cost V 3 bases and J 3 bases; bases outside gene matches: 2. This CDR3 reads CASSYTGVNQPQHF. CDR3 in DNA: TGTGCCAGCAGTTATACAGGGGTCAATCAGCCCCAGCATTTT.

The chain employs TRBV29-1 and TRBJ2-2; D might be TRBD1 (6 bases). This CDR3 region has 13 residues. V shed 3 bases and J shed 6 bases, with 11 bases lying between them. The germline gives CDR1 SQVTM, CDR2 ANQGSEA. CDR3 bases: TGCAGCGTTGACCGAGGGGGACCCGGGGAGCTGTTTTTT. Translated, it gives CSVDRGGPGELFF.

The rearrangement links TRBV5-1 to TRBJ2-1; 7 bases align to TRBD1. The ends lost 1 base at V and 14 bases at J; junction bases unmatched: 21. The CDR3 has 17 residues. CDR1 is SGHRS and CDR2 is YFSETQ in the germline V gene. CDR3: CASSLPHPGQPHQGEFF. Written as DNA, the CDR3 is TGCGCCAGCAGCTTGCCCCACCCGGGACAGCCCCATCAAGGGGAGTTCTTC. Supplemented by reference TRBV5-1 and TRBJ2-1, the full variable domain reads KAGVTQTPRYLIKTRGQQVTLSCSPISGHRSVSWYQQTPGQGLQFLFEYFSETQRNKGNFPGRFSGRQFSNSRSEMNVSTLELGDSALYLCASSLPHPGQPHQGEFFGPGTRLTVL.

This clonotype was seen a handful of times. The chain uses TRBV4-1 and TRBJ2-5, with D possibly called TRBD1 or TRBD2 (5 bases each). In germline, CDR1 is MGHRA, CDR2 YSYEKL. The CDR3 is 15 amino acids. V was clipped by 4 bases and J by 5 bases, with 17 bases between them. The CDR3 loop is CASSLGTGRWETQYF. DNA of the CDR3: TGCGCCAGCAGCCTCGGGACCGGGCGTTGGGAGACCCAGTACTTC.

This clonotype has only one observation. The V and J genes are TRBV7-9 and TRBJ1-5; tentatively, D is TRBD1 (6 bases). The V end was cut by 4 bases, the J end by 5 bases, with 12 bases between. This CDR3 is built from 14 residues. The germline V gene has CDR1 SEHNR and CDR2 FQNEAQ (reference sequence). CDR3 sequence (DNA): TGTGCCAGCAGCTCGGACAGCACTTATCAGCCCCAGCATTTT. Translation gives CASSSDSTYQPQHF.

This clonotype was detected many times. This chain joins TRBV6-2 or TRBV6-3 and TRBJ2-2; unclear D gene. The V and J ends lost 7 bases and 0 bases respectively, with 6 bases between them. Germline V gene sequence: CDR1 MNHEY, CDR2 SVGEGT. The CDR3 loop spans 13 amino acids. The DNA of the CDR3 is TGTGCCAGCAACCACCCGAACACCGGGGAGCTGTTTTTT. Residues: CASNHPNTGELFF.

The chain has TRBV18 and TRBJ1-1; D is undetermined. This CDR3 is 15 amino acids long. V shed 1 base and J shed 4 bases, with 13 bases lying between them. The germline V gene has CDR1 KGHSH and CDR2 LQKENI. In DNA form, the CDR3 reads TGTGCCAGCTCACCACGTTCGCCTACCAGCACTGAAGCTTTCTTT. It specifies CASSPRSPTSTEAFF.

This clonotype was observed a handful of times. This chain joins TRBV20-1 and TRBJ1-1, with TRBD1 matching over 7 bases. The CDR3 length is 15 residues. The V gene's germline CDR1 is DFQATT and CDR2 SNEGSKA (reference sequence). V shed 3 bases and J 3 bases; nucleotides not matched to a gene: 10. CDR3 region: CSARAPTRGDTEAFF. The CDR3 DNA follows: TGCAGTGCTAGGGCCCCGACCAGGGGGGACACTGAAGCTTTCTTT.

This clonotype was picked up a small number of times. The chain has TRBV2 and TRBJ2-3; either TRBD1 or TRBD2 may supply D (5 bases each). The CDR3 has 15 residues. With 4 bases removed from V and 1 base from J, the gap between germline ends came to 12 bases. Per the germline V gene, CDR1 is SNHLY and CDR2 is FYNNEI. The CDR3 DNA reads TGTGCCAGCAGTGGGGACGGTACGGGCACAGATACGCAGTATTTT. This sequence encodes CASSGDGTGTDTQYF. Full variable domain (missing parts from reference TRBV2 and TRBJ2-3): EPEVTQTPSHQVTQMGQEVILRCVPISNHLYFYWYRQILGQKVEFLVSFYNNEISEKSEIFDDQFSVERPDGSNFTLKIRSTKLEDSAMYFCASSGDGTGTDTQYFGPGTRLTVL.

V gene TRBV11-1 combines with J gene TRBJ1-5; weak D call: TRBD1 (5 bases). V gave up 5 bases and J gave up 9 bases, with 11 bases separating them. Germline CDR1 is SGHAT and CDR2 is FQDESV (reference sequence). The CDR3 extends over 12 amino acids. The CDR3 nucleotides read TGTGCCAGCAGCCAGGGAACGGGGCCCCAGCATTTT. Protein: CASSQGTGPQHF. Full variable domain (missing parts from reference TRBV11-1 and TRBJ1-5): EAEVAQSPRYKITEKSQAVAFWCDPISGHATLYWYRQILGQGPELLVQFQDESVVDDSQLPKDRFSAERLKGVDSTLKIQPAELGDSAMYLCASSQGTGPQHFGDGTRLSIL.

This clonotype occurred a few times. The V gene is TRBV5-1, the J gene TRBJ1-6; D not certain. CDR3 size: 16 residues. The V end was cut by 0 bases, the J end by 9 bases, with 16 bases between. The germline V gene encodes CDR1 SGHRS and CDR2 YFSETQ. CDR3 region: CASSLGGLGGRSPLHF. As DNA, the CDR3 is TGCGCCAGCAGCTTGGGCGGTCTCGGAGGGCGTTCACCCCTCCACTTT.

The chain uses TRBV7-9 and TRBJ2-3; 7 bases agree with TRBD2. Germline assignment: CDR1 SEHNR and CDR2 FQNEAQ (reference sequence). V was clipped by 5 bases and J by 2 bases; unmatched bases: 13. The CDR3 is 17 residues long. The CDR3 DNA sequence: TGTGCCAGCAGCCGTGCGGCGGGACTACCCTTCACAGATACGCAGTATTTT. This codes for CASSRAAGLPFTDTQYF.